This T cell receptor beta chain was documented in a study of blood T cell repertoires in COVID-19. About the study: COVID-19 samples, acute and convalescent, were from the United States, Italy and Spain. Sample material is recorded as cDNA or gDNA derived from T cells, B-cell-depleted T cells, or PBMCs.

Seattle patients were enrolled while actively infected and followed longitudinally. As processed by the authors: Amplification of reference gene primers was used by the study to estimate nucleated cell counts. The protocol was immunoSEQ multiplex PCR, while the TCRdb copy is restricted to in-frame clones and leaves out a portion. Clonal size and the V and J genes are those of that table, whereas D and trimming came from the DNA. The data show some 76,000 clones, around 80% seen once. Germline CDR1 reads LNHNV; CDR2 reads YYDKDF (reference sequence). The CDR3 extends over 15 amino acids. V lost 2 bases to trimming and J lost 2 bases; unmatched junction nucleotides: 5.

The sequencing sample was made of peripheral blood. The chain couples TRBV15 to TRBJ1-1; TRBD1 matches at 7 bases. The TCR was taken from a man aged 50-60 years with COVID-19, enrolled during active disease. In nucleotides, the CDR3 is TGTGCCACCAGCAGACCCAGGGGGGTTAACACTGAAGCTTTCTTT. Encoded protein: CATSRPRGVNTEAFF.